The rows below give T cell receptor beta chains drawn from one sample of a study of cytomegalovirus exposure and HLA in healthy donors. Measured with immunoSEQ multiplex PCR; TCRdb has only the in-frame clones, and not every one. Of 65,000 to 70,000 clones in the sample, around 93% were seen once. Source material: PBMCs. These receptors were obtained from a man aged 18 to 30 in good health and CMV-seronegative. Both conserved end residues are part of each CDR3.

J gene	V gene	CDR3 protein
TRBJ2-3	TRBV11-1	CASSLADTSTDTQYF
TRBJ1-1	TRBV18	CASSPTSTTQGPEAFF
TRBJ1-1	TRBV11-1	CASSLVGLGGTVNTEAFF
TRBJ1-2	TRBV28	CASSGQGGYTF
TRBJ2-1	TRBV5-8	CASSPGTRDNEQFF
TRBJ2-3	TRBV6-6	CASSYPSQTDTQYF
TRBJ2-5	TRBV20-1	CSAAKETQYF
TRBJ2-3	TRBV10-3	CAIKRADTQYF
TRBJ2-7	TRBV6-1	CASSETGTYEQYF
TRBJ2-1	TRBV9	CASSDRSSYNEQFF
TRBJ2-7	TRBV7-9	CASRPSGSSYEQYF
TRBJ2-5	TRBV7-9	CASSPTRAGYQETQYF
TRBJ1-5	TRBV10-3	CAISEQGITVNQPQHF
TRBJ2-3	TRBV21-1	CASSPRDRGTDTQYF
TRBJ2-1	TRBV13	CASSDDRPRLSYNEQFF
TRBJ1-2	TRBV7-3	CASSSGQGGGYTF
TRBJ1-2	TRBV4-3	CASSQDRTVHGYTF
TRBJ2-5	TRBV7-2	CASSLPFVRSETQYF
TRBJ1-4	TRBV11-2	CASSSPSQGRNEKLFF
TRBJ1-5	TRBV7-2	CASSLEDRSNQPQHF
TRBJ2-5	TRBV28	CASSFRSGTGGETQYF
TRBJ2-7	TRBV5-1	CASSPSVTGGREQYF
TRBJ2-7	TRBV20-1	CSAPDYYEQYF
TRBJ2-7	TRBV28	CASSWGWGTSSYEQYF
TRBJ1-1	TRBV28	CASSLTGDTEAFF
TRBJ2-3	TRBV30	CAWSSGRGTTDTQYF
TRBJ1-1	TRBV9	CASSVEGEGDTEAFF
TRBJ2-5	TRBV7-3	CASSLKPSSVETQYF